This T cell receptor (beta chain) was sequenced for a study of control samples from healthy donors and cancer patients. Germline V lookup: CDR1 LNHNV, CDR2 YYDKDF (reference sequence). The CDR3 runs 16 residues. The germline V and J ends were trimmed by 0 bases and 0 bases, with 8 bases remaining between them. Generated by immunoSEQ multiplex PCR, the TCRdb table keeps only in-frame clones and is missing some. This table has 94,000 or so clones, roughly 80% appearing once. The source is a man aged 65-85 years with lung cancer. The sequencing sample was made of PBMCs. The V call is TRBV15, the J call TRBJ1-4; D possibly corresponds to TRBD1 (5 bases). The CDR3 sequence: CATSRDRGATNEKLFF. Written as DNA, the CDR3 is TGTGCCACCAGCAGAGATCGGGGGGCAACTAATGAAAAACTGTTTTTT.